The 30 T cell receptor beta chains below come from one sample, sequenced in a study of shared clonotypes between healthy human individuals. The protocol was immunoSEQ multiplex PCR, while the TCRdb copy is restricted to in-frame clones and leaves out a portion. The data hold roughly 2.5 million clones, with just over 90% observed a single time. Sequencing was carried out using naive CD4+ T cells sorted from blood. Described subset: CD45RA+ positively selected. The receptors here all came from a man aged 18-30 years in good health.

The chain has TRBV5-8 and TRBJ1-4; D may be TRBD1 (6 bases). V lost 1 base to trimming and J lost 7 bases, with 11 bases between them. The CDR3 has 14 amino acids. Germline assignment: CDR1 SGHTS and CDR2 YDEGEE. CDR3 coding DNA: TGTGCCAGCAGCTTGACAGGGTCTGGTGAAAAACTGTTTTTT. Protein product: CASSLTGSGEKLFF.

The chain links TRBV25-1 to TRBJ2-3, with TRBD2 matching 11 bases. The germline V gene has CDR1 MGHDK and CDR2 SYGVNS. This CDR3 comprises 14 residues. Germline trimming cut 6 bases from V and 2 bases from J; bases unmatched to any gene: 1. The CDR3 spells CASRLAGDTDTQYF. CDR3 nucleotide sequence: TGTGCCAGCAGACTAGCGGGGGACACAGATACGCAGTATTTT.

The chain is built from TRBV7-2 and TRBJ1-2; tentative D call: TRBD1 (5 bases). V lost 5 bases and J lost 4, with 14 bases in between. Germline V lookup: CDR1 SGHTA, CDR2 FQGNSA. The CDR3 covers 14 residues. The CDR3 region has the DNA TGTGCCAGCAGCCCCGGGGGTCCAGTCTATGGCTACACCTTC. Translating it yields CASSPGGPVYGYTF.

The chain has TRBV30 and TRBJ1-6; TRBD1 agrees at 9 bases. The junction had 7 bases not matched to a gene; V was cut back by 0 bases and J by 7 bases. The length of the CDR3 is 16 residues. Germline assignment: CDR1 GTSNPN and CDR2 SVGIG (reference sequence). The CDR3: CAWSVRGTGRNSPLHF. In DNA form, the CDR3 reads TGTGCCTGGAGTGTACGTGGGACAGGGAGGAATTCACCCCTCCACTTT.

V gene TRBV10-3 combines with J gene TRBJ1-2; no definite D call. Germline CDR1 is ENHRY and CDR2 is SYGVKD. Between the trimmed V and J ends, which lost 6 bases and 3 bases, there was a span of 20 bases. CDR3 length: 16 amino acids. CDR3 sequence (DNA): TGTGCCATCAGCGCCACAGATATCTTTAATTACTATGGCTACACCTTC. Its translation: CAISATDIFNYYGYTF.

The gene calls are TRBV10-3 and TRBJ2-7; no clear D. V lost 3 bases and J lost 2, with 11 bases in between. Germline V gives CDR1 ENHRY, CDR2 SYGVKD. The CDR3 runs 14 residues. In DNA, the CDR3 is TGTGCCATCAGTGATATGGCACCAACCTACGAGCAGTACTTC. Protein product: CAISDMAPTYEQYF.

The chain's CDR3 is CASLQASGNTIYF. The CDR3 nucleotides are TGTGCCTCCCTCCAGGCCTCTGGAAACACCATATATTTT. This chain joins TRBV10-3 and TRBJ1-3; no definite D call. Germline V gives CDR1 ENHRY, CDR2 SYGVKD. The ends were cut back, 11 bases at V and 0 bases at J, with 11 bases in the middle. CDR3 size: 13 residues.

This clone was observed a few times. The J gene is TRBJ1-5, the V gene TRBV5-5, with TRBD1 matching 8 bases. This CDR3 is built from 17 residues. Trimming took 0 bases from V and 6 from J; bases not matched to a gene: 11. In germline, CDR1 is SGHKS, CDR2 YYEKEE (reference sequence). CDR3 residues: CASSLGLWTGRSQPQHF. CDR3 DNA: TGTGCCAGCAGCTTGGGCCTCTGGACAGGGAGGAGTCAGCCCCAGCATTTT. Full variable domain (remainder filled in from reference TRBV5-5 and TRBJ1-5): DAGVTQSPTHLIKTRGQQVTLRCSPISGHKSVSWYQQVLGQGPQFIFQYYEKEERGRGNFPDRFSARQFPNYSSELNVNALLLGDSALYLCASSLGLWTGRSQPQHFGDGTRLSIL.

This chain uses TRBV7-9 with TRBJ2-7, with TRBD2 matching over 10 bases. V dropped 1 base and J dropped 5; count of bases not matched to a gene: 11. Germline V gene sequence: CDR1 SEHNR, CDR2 FQNEAQ (reference sequence). This CDR3 contains 17 residues. The CDR3 reads CASSLGLAGDLGDEQYF. The DNA of the CDR3 is TGTGCCAGCAGCTTAGGGCTAGCGGGAGACCTCGGAGACGAGCAGTACTTC.

The chain recombines TRBV5-4 with TRBJ2-1, with 9 bases that match TRBD2. Germline V gene sequence: CDR1 SGHNT, CDR2 YYREEE (reference sequence). J was trimmed by 1 base and V by 3 bases; bases with no gene match: 5. The CDR3 has 16 residues. In DNA, the CDR3 is TGTGCCAGCAGCTACCTTAGCGGGGGATCCTACAATGAGCAGTTCTTC. Its protein product is CASSYLSGGSYNEQFF.

The J gene is TRBJ1-1, the V gene TRBV19; no reliable D call. V shed 3 bases and J shed 1 base, with 9 bases lying between them. The CDR3 totals 14 residues. Per germline, CDR1 LNHDA and CDR2 SQIVND (reference sequence). The CDR3 nucleotides read TGTGCCAGTAGTATCGGGAACTGGAACACTGAAGCTTTCTTT. It yields the protein CASSIGNWNTEAFF.

Note on this clone: A clone one base away is much larger, so this may be a read error. Other DNA sequences of this sample code for an identical CDR3. The chain employs TRBV7-8 and TRBJ2-7; no definite D call. The CDR3 is 12 amino acids. Germline values: CDR1 SGHVS, CDR2 FQNEAQ. V gave up 4 bases and J gave up 0 bases, with 4 bases separating them. CDR3: CASSSSSYEQYF. CDR3 DNA: TGTGCCAGCAGCTCGAGCTCCTACGAGCAGTACTTC.

Worth noting for this clone: The junction differs from germline at one of its ends, possibly a read error. This same CDR3 is encoded by further DNA sequences in the sample. V is TRBV18 and J is TRBJ2-5, with 9 bases matching TRBD2. Germline V gives CDR1 KGHSH, CDR2 LQKENI. The length of the CDR3 is 15 residues. The chain's CDR3 is CASSPPGLAQETQYF. Written as DNA, the CDR3 is TGTGCCAGCTCGCCACCGGGACTAGCCCAAGAGACCCAGTACTTC.

For this clone: This sample includes further DNA sequences coding for the same CDR3. This chain uses TRBV30 with TRBJ2-5; no definite D call. Between the trimmed V and J ends, which lost 3 bases and 5 bases, there was a span of 7 bases. Germline lookup yields CDR1 GTSNPN and CDR2 SVGIG (reference sequence). The CDR3 has 11 amino acids. The CDR3 DNA reads TGTGCCTGGAGCGTCTTGGAGACCCAGTACTTC. Its translation is CAWSVLETQYF.

V usage is TRBV19 and J usage is TRBJ1-2; D is ambiguous. The ends were cut back, 5 bases at V and 3 bases at J, with 7 bases in the middle. This CDR3 comprises 12 residues. CDR1 and CDR2 (germline): LNHDA, SQIVND (reference sequence). CDR3 nucleotides: TGTGCCAGTAGTGGGGATTACTATGGCTACACCTTC. Protein product: CASSGDYYGYTF.

For this clone: The same CDR3 is also encoded by other DNA sequences in this sample. V is TRBV11-2 and J is TRBJ1-2; D perhaps matches TRBD1 (5 bases). V lost 1 base and J lost 4, with 10 bases in between. The CDR3 contains 14 residues. The germline V gene encodes CDR1 SGHAT and CDR2 FQNNGV. Written as DNA, the CDR3 is TGTGCCAGCAGCTTAGTCGCAGGGAGCTATGGCTACACCTTC. This gives the protein CASSLVAGSYGYTF.

The CDR3 region has the DNA TGTGCCAGCAGCTTAGAGTCCGACAGGGGTGGCTATGGCTACACCTTC. Translated: CASSLESDRGGYGYTF. The V call is TRBV13, the J call TRBJ1-2; TRBD1 matches 8 bases. Germline trimming cut 1 base from V and 4 bases from J; bases unmatched to any gene: 8. Germline V gives CDR1 PRHDT, CDR2 FYEKMQ (reference sequence). The CDR3 runs to 16 residues.

The chain employs TRBV6-1 and TRBJ1-1; 7 bases map to TRBD1. The CDR3 runs 13 residues. Trimming cost V 5 bases and J 10 bases; bases outside gene matches: 10. The V gene's germline CDR1 is MNHNS and CDR2 SASEGT. The CDR3 nucleotides read TGTGCCAGCAGTACAGGGGTTAATCGGCGAGCTTTCTTT. Encoded protein: CASSTGVNRRAFF.

The chain links TRBV27 to TRBJ2-2; 12 bases line up with TRBD2. After removal of 2 bases from V and 1 base from J, the junction contained 2 bases not matched to a gene. The CDR3 is 17 residues long. Germline values: CDR1 MNHEY, CDR2 SMNVEV (reference sequence). The CDR3: CASSLRGLAGNTGELFF. The CDR3 nucleotides are TGTGCCAGCAGTTTAAGGGGACTAGCGGGGAACACCGGGGAGCTGTTTTTT.

This clone was found once. The V call is TRBV6-5, the J call TRBJ2-7; 7 positions agree with TRBD1. The CDR3 consists of 14 residues. The V gene's germline CDR1 is MNHEY and CDR2 SVGAGI. The trim removed 6 bases at V and 2 bases at J, leaving 7 bases unmatched. CDR3 in DNA: TGTGCCAGCAGCTATACACAGGGGACCTACGAGCAGTACTTC. Translated: CASSYTQGTYEQYF.

The J gene is TRBJ1-1, the V gene TRBV6-6; a possible D gene is TRBD1 (5 bases). The CDR3 length is 14 residues. Germline-derived CDR1 and CDR2 are MNHNY and SVGAGI (reference sequence). V lost 5 bases and J 1 base, leaving 11 bases between the germline ends. The CDR3 is CASSLKQANTEAFF. CDR3 bases: TGTGCCAGCAGTCTCAAACAGGCGAACACTGAAGCTTTCTTT.

Comment on this clone: Other DNA variants within this sample encode the same CDR3. This chain joins TRBV5-1 and TRBJ2-1; 7 positions agree with TRBD2. J was trimmed by 8 bases and V by 4 bases; bases with no gene match: 3. The germline V gene encodes CDR1 SGHRS and CDR2 YFSETQ. The CDR3 consists of 12 residues. CDR3: CASSLGRDEQFF. The CDR3 bases are TGCGCCAGCAGCCTTGGGAGGGATGAGCAGTTCTTC.

This chain uses TRBV5-1 with TRBJ2-5; maybe TRBD2 (7 bases). Germline values: CDR1 SGHRS, CDR2 YFSETQ. The CDR3 covers 15 residues. V was shortened by 4 bases and J by 5 bases, with 18 bases between the two germline ends. The CDR3 region has the DNA TGCGCCAGCAGCCAAAGGGAGGGGGGTTACGAGACCCAGTACTTC. Translated: CASSQREGGYETQYF.

The V gene is TRBV5-1, the J gene TRBJ1-1; D gene ambiguous. The CDR3 has 15 residues. The germline V gene has CDR1 SGHRS and CDR2 YFSETQ. V lost 0 bases and J lost 6, with 15 bases in between. CDR3 region: CASSLEEIGFAEAFF. CDR3 nucleotides: TGCGCCAGCAGCTTGGAGGAGATAGGGTTCGCTGAAGCTTTCTTT.

J is TRBJ1-6 and V is TRBV28; 9 nucleotides match TRBD1. The trim removed 5 bases at V and 10 bases at J, leaving 12 bases unmatched. The CDR3 contains 16 residues. Germline assignment: CDR1 MDHEN and CDR2 SYDVKM. The CDR3 protein is CASSPGPGQGRSPLHF. The CDR3 DNA is TGTGCCAGCAGTCCGGGACCGGGACAGGGTAGATCACCCCTCCACTTT.

The chain uses TRBV30 and TRBJ2-2; D not resolved. There are 12 residues in the CDR3. Trimming took 4 bases from V and 3 from J, leaving 6 bases between them. Germline V gene data show CDR1 as GTSNPN and CDR2 as SVGIG (reference sequence). The CDR3: CAWKVYTGELFF. The DNA of the CDR3 is TGTGCCTGGAAGGTGTACACCGGGGAGCTGTTTTTT.

The chain joins TRBV28 to TRBJ1-2, with TRBD1 matching 9 bases. With V trimmed by 6 bases and J by 8 bases, 10 bases remained unmatched. CDR3 size: 14 residues. Germline V gene sequence: CDR1 MDHEN, CDR2 SYDVKM. The CDR3 DNA is TGTGCCAGCAGGCCTACAGGGGGCAATCAAGGCTACACCTTC. Translated, it gives CASRPTGGNQGYTF.

The genes are TRBV18 and TRBJ1-4; D uncertain. This CDR3 region has 15 residues. Deletions cut 0 bases from V and 0 bases from J, with 5 bases between. The V gene's germline CDR1 is KGHSH and CDR2 LQKENI. The CDR3: CASSPPQTTNEKLFF. Here the CDR3 DNA reads TGTGCCAGCTCACCACCCCAGACAACTAATGAAAAACTGTTTTTT.

The J gene is TRBJ1-5, the V gene TRBV11-2; perhaps TRBD1 as D (5 bases). CDR1 is SGHAT, CDR2 FQNNGV, per germline. Trimming stripped 3 bases from V and 1 base from J, with 13 bases between. The CDR3 consists of 16 residues. This CDR3 is CASSLGTGGSNQPQHF. The CDR3 nucleotides read TGTGCCAGCAGCTTGGGGACGGGAGGGAGCAATCAGCCCCAGCATTTT.

The chain carries TRBV10-3 and TRBJ2-1; TRBD2 matches 9 bases. Looked up from germline, CDR1 is ENHRY and CDR2 is SYGVKD. V trimming: 5 bases; J trimming: 4 bases; junction bases outside the gene matches: 0. The CDR3 has 13 residues. This CDR3 reads CAISSGGYNEQFF. CDR3 DNA: TGTGCCATCAGTAGCGGGGGGTACAATGAGCAGTTCTTC.